The 8 T cell receptor beta chains reported below all come from one sample, sequenced in a study of T-cell memory formation after mild COVID-19. In TCRdb, the 5' RACE reads were re-called with MiXCR into one record per CDR3 protein. The repertoire holds 360,000 or so distinct CDR3 sequences, with 25% to 30% as singletons. Sequencing input: PBMCs or a T cell subset sorted from them (not recorded which). Every receptor here comes from an adult woman who had mild COVID-19 (a few samples of this study predate the infection). Cell type and time point are not known.

The rearrangement links TRBV12-3 or TRBV12-4 to TRBJ2-2; no clear D gene. Deletions cut 6 bases from V and 6 bases from J, with 11 bases between. The CDR3 sequence is 13 residues long. In DNA, the CDR3 is TGTGCCAGCAGATTATCAAGCGCCGGGGAGCTGTTTTTT. Translation gives CASRLSSAGELFF.

This clonotype has just a few counts. CDR3 in amino acids: CASSLPSGRSSYNEQFF. DNA of the CDR3: TGTGCCAGCAGCCTCCCTTCGGGGCGGAGCTCCTACAATGAGCAGTTCTTC. The genes are TRBV7-2 and TRBJ2-1; D might be TRBD1 or TRBD2, each matching 5 bases. V lost 5 bases and J lost 0, with 17 bases in between. This CDR3 contains 17 residues. Germline CDR1 reads SGHTA; CDR2 reads FQGNSA.

This clonotype has a handful of counts. The genes are TRBV7-9 and TRBJ2-2; D remains unclear. The length of the CDR3 is 10 residues. Germline V gene data show CDR1 as SEHNR and CDR2 as FQNEAQ (reference sequence). Trimming removed 3 bases at V and 8 bases at J, with 1 base between. CDR3 loop: CASSLGELFF. For the CDR3, the DNA is TGTGCCAGCAGCTTGGGGGAGCTGTTTTTT.

The J gene is TRBJ2-2, the V gene TRBV5-1, with 8 bases aligning to TRBD1. Per germline, CDR1 SGHRS and CDR2 YFSETQ. Germline trimming cut 0 bases from V and 6 bases from J; bases unmatched to any gene: 7. The CDR3 loop spans 16 amino acids. In DNA form, the CDR3 reads TGCGCCAGCAGCTTGGTGGGACAGGAAGTTGCCGGGGAGCTGTTTTTT. Translated, it gives CASSLVGQEVAGELFF.

This clonotype has more than one count but fewer than ten. The rearrangement links TRBV7-6 to TRBJ1-1; tentative D call: TRBD1 (5 bases). Per germline, CDR1 SGHVS and CDR2 FNYEAQ. The V end was cut by 4 bases, the J end by 2 bases, with 11 bases between. The CDR3 totals 14 residues. The CDR3 reads CASSSGLGNTEAFF. The CDR3, as DNA: TGTGCCAGCAGCTCGGGACTTGGCAACACTGAAGCTTTCTTT. Looking up the rest from reference TRBV7-6 and TRBJ1-1 gives the full variable domain: GAGVSQSPRYKVTKRGQDVALRCDPISGHVSLYWYRQALGQGPEFLTYFNYEAQQDKSGLPNDRFSAERPEGSISTLTIQRTEQRDSAMYRCASSSGLGNTEAFFGQGTRLTVV.

This chain links TRBV12-3 or TRBV12-4 with TRBJ2-1; D is unresolved. V dropped 0 bases and J dropped 6 bases, with 3 bases sitting between them. This CDR3 contains 12 residues. The CDR3 sequence: CASSLAPNEQFF. The DNA of the CDR3 is TGTGCCAGCAGTTTAGCCCCCAATGAGCAGTTCTTC.

V gene TRBV5-1 combines with J gene TRBJ2-5; D is unclear. The CDR3 is 15 residues long. In germline, CDR1 is SGHRS, CDR2 YFSETQ. CDR3 nucleotide sequence: TGCGCTAGTCGCAAACTTCGGACCGCCCAAGAGACCCAGTACTTC. Protein: CASRKLRTAQETQYF.

The rearrangement uses TRBV6-1 and TRBJ2-7; D may be TRBD1 (6 bases). The CDR3 has 13 amino acids. Trimming took off 10 bases at V and 1 base at J, with 14 bases between the two ends. Germline V gene sequence: CDR1 MNHNS, CDR2 SASEGT. The CDR3 spells CATRWDNSYEQYF. Written as DNA, the CDR3 is TGTGCCACAAGGTGGGACAATTCCTACGAGCAGTACTTC.